The 2 T cell receptor beta chains in this list originate from one sample, sequenced in a study of blood T cell repertoires in COVID-19. The method was immunoSEQ multiplex PCR; TCRdb's version includes in-frame clones alone and lacks a portion of them. The data hold about 77,000 clones, with less than 85% observed a single time. Sequenced: peripheral blood. These receptors were collected from a woman aged 70 to 79 with acute or convalescent COVID-19.

The V and J genes are TRBV11-3 and TRBJ2-7; D perhaps matches TRBD2 (7 bases). CDR1 and CDR2 from the germline V gene are SGHNT and YENEEA. V lost 3 bases to trimming and J lost 2 bases, with 11 bases between them. The CDR3 runs 14 residues. The CDR3 loop reads CASSLGGPPYEQYF. CDR3 DNA sequence: TGTGCCAGCAGCTTGGGGGGGCCTCCCTACGAGCAGTACTTC.

The genes are TRBV9 and TRBJ1-4; D is perhaps TRBD1 (6 bases). V shed 4 bases and J shed 2 bases, with 15 bases lying between them. From germline, CDR1 is SGDLS and CDR2 YYNGEE. This CDR3 comprises 16 residues. CDR3 in amino acids: CASSPQGRVTNEKLFF. CDR3 DNA: TGTGCCAGCAGCCCCCAGGGGAGGGTTACTAATGAAAAACTGTTTTTT.